These T cell receptor beta chains were read from a single sample in a study of human CD4 T cells and Enterobacteriaceae. Sequencing was performed with immunoSEQ multiplex PCR; in TCRdb, only in-frame clones are kept and a portion is missing. The sample consists of a few hundred clones, over 30% of them appearing once. The sample was bacteria-reactive CD4+ T cells grown in culture. The receptors originated from a human donor in good health. Both conserved end residues are part of each CDR3. A D gene is named only where the DNA matches it firmly. Some rows mark clone size as missing; the rest say once, few, many or name a class of expanded clone.

d_gene: TRBD2
v_gene: TRBV5-1
j_gene: TRBJ2-1
abundance: few
CDR3aa: CASSLYGGGWNEQFF
CDR3nt: TGCGCCAGCAGCTTGTATGGCGGGGGGTGGAATGAGCAGTTCTTC

d_gene: TRBD1
v_gene: TRBV15
j_gene: TRBJ1-2
abundance: hyperexpanded
CDR3aa: CATSTRTGQGYTF
CDR3nt: TGTGCCACCAGCACCCGGACAGGGCAAGGCTACACCTTC

d_gene: TRBD1
v_gene: TRBV11-2
j_gene: TRBJ1-6
abundance: .
CDR3aa: CASSPGGAWEVSPLHF
CDR3nt: TGTGCCAGCAGCCCAGGGGGAGCATGGGAGGTTTCACCCCTCCACTTT

d_gene: .
v_gene: TRBV4-2
j_gene: TRBJ1-4
abundance: medium-sized
CDR3aa: CASSQGRLNEKLFF
CDR3nt: TGTGCCAGCAGCCAAGGGAGACTTAATGAAAAACTGTTTTTT

d_gene: TRBD1
v_gene: TRBV5-4
j_gene: TRBJ2-7
abundance: .
CDR3aa: CASSFYRPVTGGNEQYF
CDR3nt: TGTGCCAGCAGCTTCTACCGACCCGTCACAGGGGGCAACGAGCAGTACTTC

d_gene: .
v_gene: TRBV2
j_gene: TRBJ1-2
abundance: .
CDR3aa: CASSGYATVYGYTF
CDR3nt: TGTGCCAGCAGTGGTTACGCAACCGTCTATGGCTACACCTTC

d_gene: TRBD1
v_gene: TRBV19
j_gene: TRBJ1-5
abundance: .
CDR3aa: CASIGIDRERGGNQPQHF
CDR3nt: TGTGCCAGTATCGGGATTGACAGGGAACGGGGGGGTAATCAGCCCCAGCATTTT

d_gene: .
v_gene: TRBV7-2
j_gene: TRBJ1-3
abundance: few
CDR3aa: CASSLSQRSSGNTIYF
CDR3nt: TGTGCCAGCAGCTTAAGCCAGAGAAGCTCCGGAAACACCATATATTTT

d_gene: .
v_gene: TRBV18
j_gene: TRBJ2-7
abundance: large
CDR3aa: CASSRGADTYEQYF
CDR3nt: TGTGCCAGCTCACGGGGGGCCGATACCTACGAGCAGTACTTC

d_gene: .
v_gene: TRBV7-2
j_gene: TRBJ1-5
abundance: medium-sized
CDR3aa: CASRRGTEGGNQPQHF
CDR3nt: TGTGCCAGCAGACGTGGAACGGAGGGGGGCAATCAGCCCCAGCATTTT

d_gene: .
v_gene: TRBV6-1
j_gene: TRBJ1-1
abundance: .
CDR3aa: CASSAFGPDTTRVNTEAFF
CDR3nt: TGTGCCAGCAGTGCATTTGGGCCGGACACCACTAGAGTGAACACTGAAGCTTTCTTT

d_gene: .
v_gene: TRBV7-3
j_gene: TRBJ2-2
abundance: .
CDR3aa: CASSFDSTSTGELFF
CDR3nt: TGTGCCAGCAGCTTTGACTCGACGTCGACCGGGGAGCTGTTTTTT

d_gene: .
v_gene: TRBV27
j_gene: TRBJ1-5
abundance: .
CDR3aa: CASSPQGNSNQPQHF
CDR3nt: TGTGCCAGCAGCCCCCAGGGGAATAGCAATCAGCCCCAGCATTTT

d_gene: .
v_gene: TRBV2
j_gene: TRBJ2-1
abundance: .
CDR3aa: CASMNPGDNEQFF
CDR3nt: TGTGCCAGCATGAACCCCGGGGACAATGAGCAGTTCTTC

d_gene: TRBD1
v_gene: TRBV5-1
j_gene: TRBJ2-1
abundance: .
CDR3aa: CASSLEDRNYEQFF
CDR3nt: TGCGCCAGCAGCTTGGAGGACAGGAACTATGAGCAGTTCTTC

d_gene: TRBD1
v_gene: TRBV9
j_gene: TRBJ2-3
abundance: few
CDR3aa: CASSPRDRGRSYF
CDR3nt: TGTGCCAGCAGCCCAAGGGACAGGGGGCGCAGCTATTTT

d_gene: .
v_gene: TRBV6-5
j_gene: TRBJ2-7
abundance: .
CDR3aa: CASSYSTNRNYEQYF
CDR3nt: TGTGCCAGCAGTTACTCGACGAACAGGAACTACGAGCAGTACTTC

d_gene: .
v_gene: TRBV5-1
j_gene: TRBJ1-2
abundance: .
CDR3aa: CASSPGTSIRYGYTF
CDR3nt: TGCGCCAGCAGTCCCGGGACCTCCATACGGTATGGCTACACCTTC

d_gene: .
v_gene: TRBV12-1
j_gene: TRBJ1-2
abundance: large
CDR3aa: CASSVRDSYGYTF
CDR3nt: TGTGCCAGCAGCGTCCGGGACAGCTATGGCTACACCTTC

d_gene: .
v_gene: TRBV2
j_gene: TRBJ1-3
abundance: few
CDR3aa: CASTQTGLLSGNTIYF
CDR3nt: TGTGCCAGCACCCAGACAGGCCTACTCTCTGGAAACACCATATATTTT

d_gene: TRBD1
v_gene: TRBV6-1
j_gene: TRBJ1-5
abundance: .
CDR3aa: CASSVLRQGRQPQHF
CDR3nt: TGTGCCAGCAGTGTACTTAGACAGGGGCGTCAGCCCCAGCATTTT

d_gene: .
v_gene: TRBV6-5
j_gene: TRBJ2-7
abundance: .
CDR3aa: CASSAQSFSGEQYF
CDR3nt: TGTGCCAGCAGTGCCCAATCCTTTAGCGGCGAGCAGTACTTC

d_gene: TRBD2
v_gene: TRBV5-1
j_gene: TRBJ2-1
abundance: large
CDR3aa: CASRATSGSYNEQFF
CDR3nt: TGCGCCAGCAGGGCAACTAGCGGCTCCTACAATGAGCAGTTCTTC

d_gene: .
v_gene: TRBV6-4
j_gene: TRBJ1-2
abundance: few
CDR3aa: CASSSPGERGYTF
CDR3nt: TGTGCCAGCAGTTCCCCAGGGGAAAGGGGCTACACCTTC

d_gene: TRBD2
v_gene: TRBV29-1
j_gene: TRBJ2-3
abundance: large
CDR3aa: CSAGTSGLGTQYF
CDR3nt: TGCAGCGCAGGGACTAGCGGGTTAGGCACGCAGTATTTT

d_gene: .
v_gene: TRBV2
j_gene: TRBJ2-7
abundance: few
CDR3aa: CASSDLGRERNEQYF
CDR3nt: TGTGCCAGCAGTGACTTGGGCAGGGAAAGGAACGAGCAGTACTTC

d_gene: .
v_gene: TRBV11-2
j_gene: TRBJ2-4
abundance: .
CDR3aa: CASSPAVGNIQYF
CDR3nt: TGTGCCAGCAGCCCAGCCGTCGGCAACATTCAGTACTTC

d_gene: .
v_gene: TRBV5-1
j_gene: TRBJ2-5
abundance: .
CDR3aa: CASSLVEKTQYF
CDR3nt: TGCGCCAGCAGCTTGGTGGAAAAGACCCAGTACTTC

d_gene: .
v_gene: TRBV6-5
j_gene: TRBJ1-2
abundance: .
CDR3aa: CASSGGLSAAHGYTF
CDR3nt: TGTGCCAGCAGTGGGGGACTCTCGGCGGCCCATGGCTACACCTTC

d_gene: TRBD1
v_gene: TRBV6-6
j_gene: TRBJ1-6
abundance: .
CDR3aa: CASRDTTGAGSPLHF
CDR3nt: TGTGCCAGCAGAGACACGACAGGGGCGGGATCACCCCTCCACTTT

d_gene: .
v_gene: TRBV27
j_gene: TRBJ2-7
abundance: .
CDR3aa: CASSPKPIAYEQYF
CDR3nt: TGTGCCAGCAGTCCGAAACCTATCGCCTACGAGCAGTACTTC

d_gene: .
v_gene: TRBV6-6
j_gene: TRBJ1-5
abundance: few
CDR3aa: CASSRGESGPQHF
CDR3nt: TGTGCCAGCAGTAGGGGAGAAAGTGGGCCCCAGCATTTT

d_gene: .
v_gene: TRBV28
j_gene: TRBJ2-7
abundance: .
CDR3aa: CASSLLVWEQYF
CDR3nt: TGTGCCAGCAGTTTATTGGTGTGGGAGCAGTACTTC

d_gene: TRBD1
v_gene: TRBV7-8
j_gene: TRBJ2-1
abundance: few
CDR3aa: CASSSQGAYNEQFF
CDR3nt: TGTGCCAGCAGCTCCCAGGGGGCCTACAATGAGCAGTTCTTC

d_gene: .
v_gene: TRBV7-8
j_gene: TRBJ1-1
abundance: .
CDR3aa: CASSYRANTEAFF
CDR3nt: TGTGCCAGCAGCTATCGGGCGAACACTGAAGCTTTCTTT

d_gene: TRBD1
v_gene: TRBV19
j_gene: TRBJ2-7
abundance: .
CDR3aa: CASSMGRTGSGYEQYF
CDR3nt: TGTGCCAGTAGTATGGGCCGGACAGGGTCGGGCTACGAGCAGTACTTC

d_gene: TRBD2
v_gene: TRBV5-1
j_gene: TRBJ2-5
abundance: medium-sized
CDR3aa: CASSLAGGGASETQYF
CDR3nt: TGCGCCAGCAGCTTGGCTGGCGGGGGGGCCTCAGAGACCCAGTACTTC

d_gene: TRBD1
v_gene: TRBV27
j_gene: TRBJ2-7
abundance: few
CDR3aa: CASRGQGGDKQYF
CDR3nt: TGTGCCAGCAGGGGACAGGGTGGTGATAAGCAGTACTTC

d_gene: .
v_gene: TRBV4-2
j_gene: TRBJ2-2
abundance: few
CDR3aa: CASTLAGYRGTGELFF
CDR3nt: TGTGCCAGCACCCTCGCGGGATACCGGGGCACCGGGGAGCTGTTTTTT

d_gene: .
v_gene: TRBV30
j_gene: TRBJ1-1
abundance: once
CDR3aa: CAWSVLSTRRNSEAFF
CDR3nt: TGTGCCTGGAGTGTACTATCGACCCGTAGGAATTCTGAAGCTTTCTTT

d_gene: TRBD1
v_gene: TRBV28
j_gene: TRBJ1-1
abundance: few
CDR3aa: CASSLPQGAKSPEAFF
CDR3nt: TGTGCCAGCAGTTTACCACAGGGGGCGAAAAGCCCCGAAGCTTTCTTT

d_gene: .
v_gene: TRBV5-4
j_gene: TRBJ2-7
abundance: few
CDR3aa: CASSPGIGTQSEEQYF
CDR3nt: TGTGCCAGCAGCCCGGGGATCGGGACACAAAGCGAGGAGCAGTACTTC

d_gene: TRBD2
v_gene: TRBV28
j_gene: TRBJ2-3
abundance: .
CDR3aa: CASSFAGGHTDTQYF
CDR3nt: TGTGCCAGCAGTTTCGCGGGGGGCCACACAGATACGCAGTATTTT

d_gene: .
v_gene: TRBV2
j_gene: TRBJ1-1
abundance: .
CDR3aa: CASGDYLGTEAFF
CDR3nt: TGTGCCAGCGGAGACTACCTTGGCACTGAAGCTTTCTTT

d_gene: .
v_gene: TRBV5-1
j_gene: TRBJ2-7
abundance: .
CDR3aa: CASSLWGQTYEQYF
CDR3nt: TGTGCCAGCAGCTTATGGGGCCAGACCTACGAGCAGTACTTC

d_gene: .
v_gene: TRBV11-3
j_gene: TRBJ2-3
abundance: .
CDR3aa: CATADSFRTDTQYF
CDR3nt: TGTGCCACCGCCGACAGTTTTCGCACAGATACGCAGTATTTT

d_gene: TRBD2
v_gene: TRBV30
j_gene: TRBJ2-1
abundance: .
CDR3aa: CAWKNREGQHNEQFF
CDR3nt: TGTGCCTGGAAGAACCGGGAGGGCCAACACAATGAGCAGTTCTTC

d_gene: .
v_gene: TRBV30
j_gene: TRBJ1-5
abundance: .
CDR3aa: CAWSVAGSPVNQPQHF
CDR3nt: TGTGCCTGGAGTGTAGCGGGGTCCCCGGTTAATCAGCCCCAGCATTTT

d_gene: TRBD2
v_gene: TRBV7-3
j_gene: TRBJ2-1
abundance: once
CDR3aa: CASSPVSGGYNEQFF
CDR3nt: TGTGCCAGCAGCCCCGTTAGCGGGGGGTACAATGAGCAGTTCTTC

d_gene: TRBD1
v_gene: TRBV6-5
j_gene: TRBJ1-2
abundance: few
CDR3aa: CASTPGQGQYGYTF
CDR3nt: TGTGCCAGCACCCCCGGACAGGGTCAATATGGCTACACCTTC

d_gene: TRBD2
v_gene: TRBV18
j_gene: TRBJ2-2
abundance: .
CDR3aa: CASSSGPGLQTGELFF
CDR3nt: TGTGCCAGCTCATCAGGCCCGGGACTACAGACCGGGGAGCTGTTTTTT

d_gene: TRBD2
v_gene: TRBV6-4
j_gene: TRBJ2-1
abundance: few
CDR3aa: CASSASGGANEQFF
CDR3nt: TGTGCCAGCAGTGCTAGCGGGGGGGCCAATGAGCAGTTCTTC

d_gene: .
v_gene: TRBV28
j_gene: TRBJ1-1
abundance: few
CDR3aa: CATKGGQGWTEAFF
CDR3nt: TGTGCCACTAAGGGTGGGCAGGGGTGGACTGAAGCTTTCTTT

d_gene: TRBD1
v_gene: TRBV9
j_gene: TRBJ2-1
abundance: .
CDR3aa: CASSVGQGNYNEQFF
CDR3nt: TGTGCCAGCAGCGTCGGACAGGGGAACTACAATGAGCAGTTCTTC

d_gene: .
v_gene: TRBV6-4
j_gene: TRBJ2-1
abundance: .
CDR3aa: CASRMTELYNEQFF
CDR3nt: TGTGCCAGCAGGATGACCGAACTGTACAATGAGCAGTTCTTC

d_gene: .
v_gene: TRBV28
j_gene: TRBJ1-3
abundance: .
CDR3aa: CASSLAGRSGNTIYF
CDR3nt: TGTGCCAGCAGTTTGGCAGGGAGGTCTGGAAACACCATATATTTT

d_gene: TRBD2
v_gene: TRBV6-5
j_gene: TRBJ2-1
abundance: .
CDR3aa: CASSTSGTKYNEQFF
CDR3nt: TGTGCCAGCAGCACCTCCGGGACTAAGTACAATGAGCAGTTCTTC

d_gene: .
v_gene: TRBV14
j_gene: TRBJ1-1
abundance: once
CDR3aa: CASSLRTSNTEAFF
CDR3nt: TGTGCCAGCAGCCTCCGGACATCGAACACTGAAGCTTTCTTT

d_gene: TRBD2
v_gene: TRBV6-1
j_gene: TRBJ2-3
abundance: medium-sized
CDR3aa: CASSELAGGPDTQYF
CDR3nt: TGTGCCAGCAGTGAACTAGCGGGAGGGCCAGATACGCAGTATTTT